Listed below are T cell receptor beta chains from one sample, sequenced in a study of T cell responses to AZD1222 COVID-19 vaccine. Only in-frame clones appear in the TCRdb table, and some are missing; sequencing was by immunoSEQ multiplex PCR. The profile shows fewer than 65,000 clones, approximately 82% of them singletons. The sequenced sample was peripheral blood, obtained on day 0 of AZD1222 vaccination. The receptor source for this set is an adult in good health. Each CDR3 is given with its conserved first and last residue. D genes are given only for firm matches. Only part of the rows carry a size: once, few, many, or a class if the clone is expanded.

size,V,D,J,DNA,CDR3
once,TRBV7-9,TRBD1,TRBJ1-2,TGTGCCAGCAGCTTAGGACCCGGGACAGGGTATGGCTACACCTTC,CASSLGPGTGYGYTF
NA,TRBV7-9,NA,TRBJ1-1,TGTGCCAGCAGTTCGATCGGGGGGCACACTGAAGCTTTCTTT,CASSSIGGHTEAFF
NA,TRBV28,NA,TRBJ2-3,TGTGCCAGCAGTTTATGGGGGACCCGCACAGATACGCAGTATTTT,CASSLWGTRTDTQYF
NA,TRBV5-4,TRBD2,TRBJ2-7,TGTGCCAGCACCTCGCTAGCGGGAGAAAAAAACGAGCAGTACTTC,CASTSLAGEKNEQYF
NA,TRBV7-2,TRBD2,TRBJ2-1,TGTGCCAGCAGCTTTTCTAGCGGGAGTTTTTCTGAGCAGTTCTTC,CASSFSSGSFSEQFF
few,TRBV4-3,NA,TRBJ1-3,TGCGCCAGCAGCCAAGATAGGATAGGGATAGGAAACACCATATATTTT,CASSQDRIGIGNTIYF
NA,TRBV15,TRBD1,TRBJ1-3,TGTGCCACCAGCAGCGTAATTCGACAGGGGGCAAGAAACACCATATATTTT,CATSSVIRQGARNTIYF
NA,TRBV10-1,TRBD1,TRBJ1-2,TGCGCCAGCATCTCGACAGGGGGAGTCTATGGCTACACCTTC,CASISTGGVYGYTF
NA,TRBV6-6,NA,TRBJ1-6,TGTGCCAGCACACCCGGCCCACTTCTTCCCCTCCACTTT,CASTPGPLLPLHF
NA,TRBV16,TRBD1,TRBJ1-4,TGTGCCAGCAGCTATACAGGGGGCGCGGACGAAAAACTGTTTTTT,CASSYTGGADEKLFF
NA,TRBV29-1,NA,TRBJ2-6,TGCAGCGTTACCCGGACGGGGGCCAACGTCCTGACTTTC,CSVTRTGANVLTF
NA,TRBV7-2,TRBD1,TRBJ1-6,TGTGCCAGCAACCGGGGACAGGGTAGATCACCCCTCCACTTT,CASNRGQGRSPLHF
few,TRBV11-3,NA,TRBJ1-1,TGTGCCAGCAGTCTGGGGCCTCTCTCCGAAGCTTTCTTT,CASSLGPLSEAFF
NA,TRBV19,NA,TRBJ1-2,TGTGCCAGTAGCCGATTTTCCGAGGGCTCCGGCTATGGATACACCTTC,CASSRFSEGSGYGYTF
NA,TRBV10-3,NA,TRBJ1-1,TGTGCCGTGGAACAGGGTGGCGGGGGCACTGAAGCTTTCTTT,CAVEQGGGGTEAFF
NA,TRBV7-9,NA,TRBJ2-2,TGTGCCAGCAGCTTAGGAGGGGGCACCGGGGAGCTGTTTTTT,CASSLGGGTGELFF
NA,TRBV4-1,TRBD2,TRBJ2-1,TGCGCCAGCAGCCGATCACAGTCCGGGACTAGCGCCGAGCTCCTCAATGAGCAGTTCTTC,CASSRSQSGTSAELLNEQFF
NA,TRBV6-2/TRBV6-3,NA,TRBJ2-7,TGTGCCAGCAGTTACGGTTCGGGGGCCTTCTCCTACGAGCAGTACTTC,CASSYGSGAFSYEQYF
NA,TRBV5-1,NA,TRBJ2-5,TGCGCCAGCAAGGCAGGACAAGAGACCCAGTACTTC,CASKAGQETQYF
few,TRBV5-1,TRBD1,TRBJ2-3,TGCGCCAGCAGCGGGGGACAGCGCACAGATACGCAGTATTTT,CASSGGQRTDTQYF
NA,TRBV6-4,NA,TRBJ1-4,TGTGCCAGCAGTGGTAATGATGAAAAACTGTTTTTT,CASSGNDEKLFF
once,TRBV18,NA,TRBJ1-4,TGTGCCAGCTCACCGGGATTTCTTAATGAAAAACTGTTTTTT,CASSPGFLNEKLFF
once,TRBV4-3,NA,TRBJ1-2,TGCGCCAGCAGCCAAGGCCTTCCCCCCAATGGCTACACCTTC,CASSQGLPPNGYTF
NA,TRBV5-1,NA,TRBJ1-6,TGCGCCAGCAGCTCCGAAAGCTCCTATAATTCACCCCTCCACTTT,CASSSESSYNSPLHF
NA,TRBV19,NA,TRBJ1-2,TGTGCCAGTAGGGCGGGACCGAGGGACTATGGCTACACCTTC,CASRAGPRDYGYTF
NA,TRBV6-6,TRBD1,TRBJ1-6,TGTGCCAGCAGCCGACAGGGGGAAAATTCACCCCTCCACTTT,CASSRQGENSPLHF
NA,TRBV19,TRBD1,TRBJ2-6,TGTGCCAGTAACAAGGGACAGTTGAGAGGGGCCAACGTCCTGACTTTC,CASNKGQLRGANVLTF
NA,TRBV12-3/TRBV12-4,NA,TRBJ1-1,TGTGCCAGCAGATCTATGAACACTGAAGCTTTCTTT,CASRSMNTEAFF
NA,TRBV19,NA,TRBJ1-2,TGTGCCAGTAGTACCCCAGGGAGCCCCTTTGTATATGGCTACACCTTC,CASSTPGSPFVYGYTF
NA,TRBV12-5,NA,TRBJ2-5,TGTGCTAGTGGAGGCTATTCAGGGGCAGAGACCCAGTACTTC,CASGGYSGAETQYF
NA,TRBV27,NA,TRBJ2-7,TGTGCCAGCAGTTTCTTTCAGGGCTACGAGCAGTACTTC,CASSFFQGYEQYF
NA,TRBV4-2,NA,TRBJ2-2,TGTGCCAGCAGCAAGGGGGAGGGGACCGGGGAGCTGTTTTTT,CASSKGEGTGELFF
NA,TRBV2,NA,TRBJ1-5,TGTGCCAGCAGCCCAGGGACCGGGTATAGCAATCAGCCCCAGCATTTT,CASSPGTGYSNQPQHF
NA,TRBV9,NA,TRBJ2-7,TGTGCCAGCAGCAAGGGGGTGGGTATTTATCCCTACGAGCAGTACTTC,CASSKGVGIYPYEQYF
NA,TRBV5-1,TRBD2,TRBJ2-1,TGCGCCAGCGGCCTAGCGGAGCCCTACAATGAGCAGTTCTTC,CASGLAEPYNEQFF
NA,TRBV7-2,TRBD1,TRBJ1-1,TGTGCCAGCAGCCCCCGGAGGGGGCTAGGCACTGAAGCTTTCTTT,CASSPRRGLGTEAFF
NA,TRBV28,TRBD2,TRBJ2-5,TGTGCCAGCAGCCCTCCCACTAGCGGGACAAAGACCCAGTACTTC,CASSPPTSGTKTQYF
NA,TRBV4-3,NA,TRBJ2-1,TGCGCCAGCAGCCAAGATCTGACTCCTCAGCAGTTCTTC,CASSQDLTPQQFF
NA,TRBV28,NA,TRBJ1-1,TGTGCCAGCAGTTTTTTACTCAAAAGGGTTGAAGCTTTCTTT,CASSFLLKRVEAFF
NA,TRBV5-1,TRBD1,TRBJ1-6,TGCGCCAGCAGCTCGGGACAGGGGGCCTCACCCCTCCACTTT,CASSSGQGASPLHF
once,TRBV7-3,NA,TRBJ1-1,TGTGCCAGCAGCCAGGGAGGGCCAAGGGTAGGTGAAGCTTTCTTT,CASSQGGPRVGEAFF
NA,TRBV4-1,TRBD1,TRBJ2-1,TGCGCCAGCCGGGGAACAGGGGATAATGAGCAGTTCTTC,CASRGTGDNEQFF
NA,TRBV7-2,TRBD2,TRBJ2-2,TGTGCCAGCAGCTTAATGCCGGGAGGGAACACCGGGGAGCTGTTTTTT,CASSLMPGGNTGELFF
NA,TRBV29-1,NA,TRBJ1-5,TGCAGCGTTCAAGGGACTGGCTACAATCAGCCCCAGCATTTT,CSVQGTGYNQPQHF
NA,TRBV5-1,TRBD1,TRBJ2-3,TGCGCCAGCAGCAGGGACAGGGGGGCAGATACGCAGTATTTT,CASSRDRGADTQYF
NA,TRBV4-1,TRBD1,TRBJ1-6,TGCGCCAGCAGCTCCGGGACAGGGGGTTTGTCCTATAATTCACCCCTCCACTTT,CASSSGTGGLSYNSPLHF
NA,TRBV25-1,NA,TRBJ2-5,TGTGCCAGCAGTGAATTGGGAAAGAGGGAAGAGACCCAGTACTTC,CASSELGKREETQYF
NA,TRBV18,TRBD1,TRBJ1-1,TGTGCCAGCTCACCTCTTTCCAAGCCCTCCGGGACAGCGAACACTGAAGCTTTCTTT,CASSPLSKPSGTANTEAFF
NA,TRBV7-3,NA,TRBJ2-2,TGTGCCAGCAGCCCCCAACAGAACACCGGGGAGCTGTTTTTT,CASSPQQNTGELFF
NA,TRBV5-6,TRBD1,TRBJ1-1,TGTGCCAGCAGCTCGAGATGGGGGACAGGGTTGACTGAAGCTTTCTTT,CASSSRWGTGLTEAFF